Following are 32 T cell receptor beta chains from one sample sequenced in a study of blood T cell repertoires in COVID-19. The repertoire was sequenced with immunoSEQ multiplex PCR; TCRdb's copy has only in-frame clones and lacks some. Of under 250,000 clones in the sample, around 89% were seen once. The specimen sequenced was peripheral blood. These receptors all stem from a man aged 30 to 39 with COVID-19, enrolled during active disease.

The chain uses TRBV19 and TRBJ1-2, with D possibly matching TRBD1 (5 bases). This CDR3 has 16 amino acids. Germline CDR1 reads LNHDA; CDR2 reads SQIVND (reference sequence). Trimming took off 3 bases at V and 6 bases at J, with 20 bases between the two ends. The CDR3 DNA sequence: TGTGCCAGTAGTATGCCCGGGAAGGGGAGGAAGAATGGCTACACCTTC. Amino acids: CASSMPGKGRKNGYTF.

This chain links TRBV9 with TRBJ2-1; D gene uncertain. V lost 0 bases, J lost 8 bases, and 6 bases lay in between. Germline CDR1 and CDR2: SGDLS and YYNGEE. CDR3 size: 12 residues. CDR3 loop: CASSVGGHEQFF. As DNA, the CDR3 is TGTGCCAGCAGCGTAGGTGGCCATGAGCAGTTCTTC.

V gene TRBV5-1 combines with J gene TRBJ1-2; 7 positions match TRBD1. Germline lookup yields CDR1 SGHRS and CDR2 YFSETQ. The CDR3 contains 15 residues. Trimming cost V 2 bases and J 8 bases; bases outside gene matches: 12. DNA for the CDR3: TGCGCCAGCAGCTTCGGACAGGCAGTTAGGTTAGGCTACACCTTC. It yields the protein CASSFGQAVRLGYTF. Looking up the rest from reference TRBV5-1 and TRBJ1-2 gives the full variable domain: KAGVTQTPRYLIKTRGQQVTLSCSPISGHRSVSWYQQTPGQGLQFLFEYFSETQRNKGNFPGRFSGRQFSNSRSEMNVSTLELGDSALYLCASSFGQAVRLGYTFGSGTRLTVV.

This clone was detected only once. The CDR3 loop reads CASSIAQGANEAFF. The CDR3 nucleotides are TGTGCCAGTAGTATAGCACAGGGGGCGAATGAAGCTTTCTTT. This chain joins TRBV19 and TRBJ1-1; TRBD1 aligns across 9 bases. Trimming at V came to 1 base and at J to 7 bases, leaving 4 bases not matched to a gene. Germline CDR1 is LNHDA and CDR2 is SQIVND (reference sequence). This CDR3 has 14 amino acids.

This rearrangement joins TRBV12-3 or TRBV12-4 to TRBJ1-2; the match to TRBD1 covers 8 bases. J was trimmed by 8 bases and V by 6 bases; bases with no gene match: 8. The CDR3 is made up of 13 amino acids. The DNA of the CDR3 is TGTGCCAGCAGGTCGGGGACAGGTTACGGCTACACCTTC. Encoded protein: CASRSGTGYGYTF.

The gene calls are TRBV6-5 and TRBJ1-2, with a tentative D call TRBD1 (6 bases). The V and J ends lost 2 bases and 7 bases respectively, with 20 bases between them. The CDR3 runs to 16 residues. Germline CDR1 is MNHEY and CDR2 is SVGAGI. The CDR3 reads CASSYLIGQKGSGYTF. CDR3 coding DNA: TGTGCCAGCAGTTACCTTATCGGACAGAAGGGGTCTGGCTACACCTTC.

The CDR3 loop is CASSGQGLGNQPQHF. In DNA form, the CDR3 reads TGTGCCAGCAGCGGACAGGGTTTGGGCAATCAGCCCCAGCATTTT. The gene calls are TRBV6-5 and TRBJ1-5; 8 bases agree with TRBD1. V was clipped by 6 bases and J by 2 bases; unmatched bases: 6. CDR3 length: 15 residues. Germline assignment: CDR1 MNHEY and CDR2 SVGAGI.

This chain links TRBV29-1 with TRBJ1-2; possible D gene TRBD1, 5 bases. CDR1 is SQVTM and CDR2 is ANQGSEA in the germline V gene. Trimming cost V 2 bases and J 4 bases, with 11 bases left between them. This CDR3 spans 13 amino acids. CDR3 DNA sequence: TGCAGCGTTGAAAAGGGGCGAAGCTATGGCTACACCTTC. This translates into CSVEKGRSYGYTF.

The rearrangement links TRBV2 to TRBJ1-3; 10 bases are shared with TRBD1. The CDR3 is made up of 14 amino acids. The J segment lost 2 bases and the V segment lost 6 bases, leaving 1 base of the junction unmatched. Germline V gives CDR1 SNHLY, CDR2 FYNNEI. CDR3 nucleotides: TGTGCCAGCAGGGGGACAGGGGCTGGAAACACCATATATTTT. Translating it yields CASRGTGAGNTIYF.

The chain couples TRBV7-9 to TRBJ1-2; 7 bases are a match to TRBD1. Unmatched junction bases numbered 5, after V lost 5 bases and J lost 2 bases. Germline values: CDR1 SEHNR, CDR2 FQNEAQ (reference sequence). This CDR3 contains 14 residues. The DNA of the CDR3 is TGTGCCAGCAGCAGCCAGACAGGGAACTATGGCTACACCTTC. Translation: CASSSQTGNYGYTF.

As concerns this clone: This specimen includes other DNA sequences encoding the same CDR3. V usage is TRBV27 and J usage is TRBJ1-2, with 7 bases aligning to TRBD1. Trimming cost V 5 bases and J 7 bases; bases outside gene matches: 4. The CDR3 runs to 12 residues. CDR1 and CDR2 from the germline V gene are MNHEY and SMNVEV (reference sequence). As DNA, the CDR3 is TGTGCCAGCAGTCCCACAGGGGTTGGCTACACCTTC. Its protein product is CASSPTGVGYTF.

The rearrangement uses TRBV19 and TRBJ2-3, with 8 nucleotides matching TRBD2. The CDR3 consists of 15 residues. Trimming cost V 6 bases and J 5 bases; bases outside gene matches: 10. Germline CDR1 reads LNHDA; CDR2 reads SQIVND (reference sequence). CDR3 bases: TGTGCCAGTAGCCCCCTGCGGGGGGTTGGAGATACGCAGTATTTT. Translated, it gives CASSPLRGVGDTQYF.

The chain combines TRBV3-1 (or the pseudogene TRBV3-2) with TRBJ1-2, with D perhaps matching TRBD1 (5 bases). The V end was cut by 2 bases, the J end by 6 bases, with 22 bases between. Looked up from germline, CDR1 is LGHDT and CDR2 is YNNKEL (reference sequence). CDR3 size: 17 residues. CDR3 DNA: TGTGCCAGCAGCCAACCTGGTATTGGGGCCGGTATTAATGGCTACACCTTC. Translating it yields CASSQPGIGAGINGYTF.

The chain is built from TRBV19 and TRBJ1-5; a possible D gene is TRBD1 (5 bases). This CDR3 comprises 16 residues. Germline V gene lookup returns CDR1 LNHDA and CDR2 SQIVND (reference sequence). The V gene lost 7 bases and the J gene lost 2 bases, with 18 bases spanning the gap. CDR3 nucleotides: TGTGCCAGTAAGGGGAGGAGGGTTGAAGGCAATCAGCCCCAGCATTTT. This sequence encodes CASKGRRVEGNQPQHF.

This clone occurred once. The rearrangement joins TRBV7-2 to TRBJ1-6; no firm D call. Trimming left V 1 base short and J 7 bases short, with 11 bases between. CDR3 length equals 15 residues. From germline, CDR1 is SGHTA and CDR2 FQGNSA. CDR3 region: CASSLGQVRNSPLHF. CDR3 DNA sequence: TGTGCCAGCAGCTTAGGCCAGGTCCGGAATTCACCCCTCCACTTT. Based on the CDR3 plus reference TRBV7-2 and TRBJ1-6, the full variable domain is GAGVSQSPSNKVTEKGKDVELRCDPISGHTALYWYRQSLGQGLEFLIYFQGNSAPDKSGLPSDRFSAERTGGSVSTLTIQRTQQEDSAVYLCASSLGQVRNSPLHFGNGTRLTVT.

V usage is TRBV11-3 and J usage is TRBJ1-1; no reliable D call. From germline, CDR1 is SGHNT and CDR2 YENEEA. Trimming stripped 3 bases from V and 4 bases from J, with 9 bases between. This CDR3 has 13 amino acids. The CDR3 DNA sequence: TGTGCCAGCAGCTTCAAGGGAGGCACTGAAGCTTTCTTT. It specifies CASSFKGGTEAFF.

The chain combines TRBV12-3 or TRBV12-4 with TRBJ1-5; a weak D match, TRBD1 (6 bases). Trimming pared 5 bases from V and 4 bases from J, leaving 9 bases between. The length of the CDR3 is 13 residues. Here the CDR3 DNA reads TGTGCCAGCAGTCGACAGGAGAATCAGCCCCAGCATTTT. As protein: CASSRQENQPQHF.

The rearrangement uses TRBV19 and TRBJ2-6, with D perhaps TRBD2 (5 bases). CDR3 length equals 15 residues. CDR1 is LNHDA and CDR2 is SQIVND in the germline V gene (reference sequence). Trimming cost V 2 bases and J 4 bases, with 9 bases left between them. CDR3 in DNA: TGTGCCAGTAGTATAAGGACTCCCGGGGCCAACGTCCTGACTTTC. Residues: CASSIRTPGANVLTF. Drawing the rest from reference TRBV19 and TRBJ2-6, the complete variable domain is DGGITQSPKYLFRKEGQNVTLSCEQNLNHDAMYWYRQDPGQGLRLIYYSQIVNDFQKGDIAEGYSVSREKKESFPLTVTSAQKNPTAFYLCASSIRTPGANVLTFGAGSRLTVL.

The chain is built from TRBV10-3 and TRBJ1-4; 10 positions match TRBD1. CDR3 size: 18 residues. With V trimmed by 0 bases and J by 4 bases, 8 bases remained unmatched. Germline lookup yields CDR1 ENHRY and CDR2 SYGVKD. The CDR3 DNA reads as TGTGCCATCAGTGAGTCGAGGACAGGGGGACTAGATAATGAAAAACTGTTTTTT. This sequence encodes CAISESRTGGLDNEKLFF.

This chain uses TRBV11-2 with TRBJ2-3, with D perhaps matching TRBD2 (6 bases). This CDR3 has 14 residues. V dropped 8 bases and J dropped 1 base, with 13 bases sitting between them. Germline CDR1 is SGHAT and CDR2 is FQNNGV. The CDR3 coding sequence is TGTGCCAGCCGATGGGGGGTGGGCACAGATACGCAGTATTTT. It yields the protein CASRWGVGTDTQYF.

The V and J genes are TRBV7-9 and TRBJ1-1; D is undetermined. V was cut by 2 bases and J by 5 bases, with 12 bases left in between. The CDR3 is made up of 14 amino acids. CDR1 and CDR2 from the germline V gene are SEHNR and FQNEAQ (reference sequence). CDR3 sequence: CASSLRSTGTEAFF. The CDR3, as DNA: TGTGCCAGCAGCTTACGAAGCACGGGGACTGAAGCTTTCTTT.

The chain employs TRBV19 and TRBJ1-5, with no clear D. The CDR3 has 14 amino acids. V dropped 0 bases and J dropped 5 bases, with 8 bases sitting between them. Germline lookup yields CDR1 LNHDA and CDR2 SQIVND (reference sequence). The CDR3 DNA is TGTGCCAGTAGTATAGACCAGGAGGATCAGCCCCAGCATTTT. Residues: CASSIDQEDQPQHF. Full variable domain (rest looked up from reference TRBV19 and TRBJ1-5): DGGITQSPKYLFRKEGQNVTLSCEQNLNHDAMYWYRQDPGQGLRLIYYSQIVNDFQKGDIAEGYSVSREKKESFPLTVTSAQKNPTAFYLCASSIDQEDQPQHFGDGTRLSIL.

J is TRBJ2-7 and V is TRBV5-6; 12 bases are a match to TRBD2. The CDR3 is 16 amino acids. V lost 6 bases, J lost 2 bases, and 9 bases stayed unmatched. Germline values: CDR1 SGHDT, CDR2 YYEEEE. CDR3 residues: CASNPGTSGYTYEQYF. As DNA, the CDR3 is TGTGCCAGCAACCCTGGGACTAGCGGGTACACCTACGAGCAGTACTTC.

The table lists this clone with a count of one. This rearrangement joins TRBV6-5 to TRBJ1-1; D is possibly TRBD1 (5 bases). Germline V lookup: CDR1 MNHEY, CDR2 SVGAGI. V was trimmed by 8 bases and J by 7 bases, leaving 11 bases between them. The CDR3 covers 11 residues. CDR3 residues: CASGRQREAFF. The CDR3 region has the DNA TGTGCCAGCGGACGACAGCGTGAAGCTTTCTTT.

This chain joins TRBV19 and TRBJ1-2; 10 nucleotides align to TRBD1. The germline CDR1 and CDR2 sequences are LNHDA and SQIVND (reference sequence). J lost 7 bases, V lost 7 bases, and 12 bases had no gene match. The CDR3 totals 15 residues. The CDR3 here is CASTMTGGGLSGYTF. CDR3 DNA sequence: TGTGCCAGTACTATGACAGGGGGCGGGCTGAGTGGCTACACCTTC.

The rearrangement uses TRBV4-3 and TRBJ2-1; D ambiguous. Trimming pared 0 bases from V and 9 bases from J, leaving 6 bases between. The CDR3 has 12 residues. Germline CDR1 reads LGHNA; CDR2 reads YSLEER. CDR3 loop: CASSQDRFEQFF. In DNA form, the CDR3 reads TGCGCCAGCAGCCAAGACAGGTTTGAGCAGTTCTTC.

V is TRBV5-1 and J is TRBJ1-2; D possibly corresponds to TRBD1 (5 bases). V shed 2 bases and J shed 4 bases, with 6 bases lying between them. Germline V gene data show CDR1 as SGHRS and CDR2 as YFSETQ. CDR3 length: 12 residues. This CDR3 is CASSFGAYGYTF. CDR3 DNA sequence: TGCGCCAGCAGCTTTGGGGCCTATGGCTACACCTTC.

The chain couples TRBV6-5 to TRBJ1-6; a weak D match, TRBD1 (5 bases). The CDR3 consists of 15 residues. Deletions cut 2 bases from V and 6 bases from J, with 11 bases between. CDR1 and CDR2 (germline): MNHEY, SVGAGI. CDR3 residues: CASSYDRLPNSPLHF. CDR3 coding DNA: TGTGCCAGCAGTTACGACAGACTCCCTAATTCACCCCTCCACTTT.

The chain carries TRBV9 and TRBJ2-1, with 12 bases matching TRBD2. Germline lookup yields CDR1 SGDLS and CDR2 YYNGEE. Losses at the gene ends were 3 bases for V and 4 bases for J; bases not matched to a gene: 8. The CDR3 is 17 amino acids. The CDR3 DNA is TGTGCCAGCAGCGCCCCACTAGCGGGAGGTAAGTACAATGAGCAGTTCTTC. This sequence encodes CASSAPLAGGKYNEQFF.

Here the CDR3 reads CASSSTGTGGAYGYTF. CDR3 coding DNA: TGTGCCAGCAGCTCTACCGGGACAGGGGGGGCCTATGGCTACACCTTC. The rearrangement uses TRBV7-2 and TRBJ1-2, with 11 bases aligning to TRBD1. Germline V gives CDR1 SGHTA, CDR2 FQGNSA. This CDR3 spans 16 amino acids. V lost 4 bases, J lost 4 bases, and 8 bases stayed unmatched.

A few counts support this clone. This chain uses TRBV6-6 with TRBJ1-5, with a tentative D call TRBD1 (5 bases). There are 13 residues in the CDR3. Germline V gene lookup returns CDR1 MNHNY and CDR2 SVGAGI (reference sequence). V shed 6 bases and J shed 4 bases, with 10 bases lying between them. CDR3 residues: CASSSQGNQPQHF. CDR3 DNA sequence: TGTGCCAGCAGCTCCCAGGGTAATCAGCCCCAGCATTTT.

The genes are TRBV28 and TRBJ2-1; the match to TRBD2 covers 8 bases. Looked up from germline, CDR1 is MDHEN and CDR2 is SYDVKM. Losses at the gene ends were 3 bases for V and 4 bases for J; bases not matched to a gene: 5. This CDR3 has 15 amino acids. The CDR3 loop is CASSFWLAGYNEQFF. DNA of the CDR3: TGTGCCAGCAGTTTCTGGTTAGCGGGATACAATGAGCAGTTCTTC.